The 15 T cell receptor beta chains given below trace back to one sample, sequenced in a study of CD8+ T cells in alopecia areata. Extracted RNA was reverse transcribed, and the resulting cDNA served as sequencing template. TCRdb keeps only in-frame clones here, not all; method: immunoSEQ multiplex PCR. Of approximately 140,000 clones in the sample, approximately 80% are singletons; the top ten hold 20% to 30%. Treatment: oral pan-JAK inhibitor, 5-10 mg twice daily. The specimen comprised CD8+ T cells sorted from blood, sampled at week 4, from a patient treated with tofacitinib. Source of these receptors: a human donor with alopecia areata.

The rearrangement uses TRBV7-9 and TRBJ1-2, with a possible D match to TRBD1 (5 bases). Trimming removed 5 bases at V and 8 bases at J, with 12 bases between. The CDR3 extends over 12 amino acids. Germline loops: CDR1 SEHNR, CDR2 FQNEAQ (reference sequence). CDR3 in amino acids: CASSGPGGGYTF. The CDR3, as DNA: TGTGCCAGCAGCGGCCCTGGGGGGGGCTACACCTTC.

The rearrangement uses TRBV14 and TRBJ1-2, with a tentative D call TRBD1 (5 bases). V lost 3 bases to trimming and J lost 8 bases, with 19 bases between them. Per germline, CDR1 SGHDN and CDR2 FVKESK. The length of the CDR3 is 15 residues. The CDR3 loop reads CASSHRGTDPRGYTF. The CDR3 DNA reads as TGTGCCAGCAGCCATAGGGGTACAGACCCTCGAGGCTACACCTTC.

The genes are TRBV7-8 and TRBJ2-4; D might be TRBD1 or TRBD2, each matching 5 bases. Germline assignment: CDR1 SGHVS and CDR2 FQNEAQ. The CDR3 totals 13 residues. V was clipped by 5 bases and J by 7 bases, with 12 bases between them. The CDR3 coding sequence is TGTGCCAGCAGCCTAGACGAGGGGAACATTCAGTACTTC. This sequence encodes CASSLDEGNIQYF.

This chain connects TRBV7-9 to TRBJ2-1, with 9 bases matching TRBD2. With 5 bases clipped from V and 0 bases from J, the junction kept 5 bases outside the gene matches. There are 16 residues in the CDR3. Germline-derived CDR1 and CDR2 are SEHNR and FQNEAQ (reference sequence). The CDR3 nucleotides are TGTGCCAGCAGCGCGACTAGCGGCAGCTCCTACAATGAGCAGTTCTTC. Protein product: CASSATSGSSYNEQFF.

V and J are TRBV10-3 and TRBJ2-3; TRBD2 might be the D (6 bases). V shed 8 bases and J shed 6 bases, with 21 bases lying between them. Germline V lookup: CDR1 ENHRY, CDR2 SYGVKD. The CDR3 loop spans 15 amino acids. CDR3 in DNA: TGTGCCATCCAAACGGGACGGGAGATCTCGGATACGCAGTATTTT. The encoded protein is CAIQTGREISDTQYF.

J is TRBJ2-2 and V is TRBV4-3, with D uncertain. Trimming took off 1 base at V and 9 bases at J, with 9 bases between the two ends. The CDR3 totals 13 residues. In germline, CDR1 is LGHNA, CDR2 YSLEER. The CDR3 is CASSQGPGRELFF. CDR3 nucleotide sequence: TGCGCCAGCAGCCAAGGCCCGGGCCGGGAGCTGTTTTTT.

V is TRBV7-9 and J is TRBJ2-1; D unresolved. This CDR3 contains 13 residues. Germline values: CDR1 SEHNR, CDR2 FQNEAQ (reference sequence). The V end lost 0 bases, the J end lost 7 bases, and 7 bases lay between the germline ends. The DNA for the CDR3 is TGTGCCAGCAGCTTAGCGGAGTTGAATGAGCAGTTCTTC. Protein product: CASSLAELNEQFF.

This chain links TRBV29-1 with TRBJ1-2; D perhaps matches TRBD1 (5 bases). Germline CDR1 reads SQVTM; CDR2 reads ANQGSEA. Trimming pared 7 bases from V and 6 bases from J, leaving 18 bases between. There are 13 residues in the CDR3. The DNA of the CDR3 is TGCAGCGGGGTTATTACAGGATTACATGGCTACACCTTC. It translates to CSGVITGLHGYTF.

This clone appeared a single time. The chain carries TRBV7-9 and TRBJ2-7, with D maybe TRBD2 (5 bases). Trimming took off 2 bases at V and 7 bases at J, with 9 bases between the two ends. CDR1 SEHNR and CDR2 FQNEAQ come from the germline V gene (reference sequence). CDR3 length: 12 residues. Here the CDR3 reads CASSLSPGEQYF. CDR3 DNA sequence: TGTGCCAGCAGCTTATCTCCGGGGGAGCAGTACTTC.

Note on this clone: One end of the junction does not line up with germline, which may come from a read error. The rearrangement uses TRBV7-7 and TRBJ2-5; 7 nucleotides align to TRBD1. The CDR3 consists of 14 residues. Germline CDR1 reads SSHAT; CDR2 reads FNYEAQ (reference sequence). In nucleotides, the CDR3 is TGTGCTAGCAGCTTCGGCAGGGGGTGGGAGACCCAGTACTTC. Protein product: CASSFGRGWETQYF.

This clone was detected a few times. The rearrangement links TRBV29-1 to TRBJ2-1; no clear D. The germline gives CDR1 SQVTM, CDR2 ANQGSEA. The V end lost 3 bases, the J end lost 9 bases, and 9 bases lay between the germline ends. This CDR3 contains 11 residues. In DNA, the CDR3 is TGCAGCGTTGAGGGTCAAGCTGAGCAGTTCTTC. Translating it yields CSVEGQAEQFF.

This clone was detected once. The chain recombines TRBV11-2 with TRBJ2-7; possible D gene TRBD1, 6 bases. Germline assignment: CDR1 SGHAT and CDR2 FQNNGV. V was trimmed by 2 bases and J by 4 bases, leaving 9 bases between them. The CDR3 has 13 amino acids. The CDR3 is CASSLWQGYEQYF. The CDR3, as DNA: TGTGCCAGCAGCTTATGGCAGGGGTACGAGCAGTACTTC.

The J gene is TRBJ2-7, the V gene TRBV5-6; 7 nucleotides match TRBD2. Trimming removed 0 bases from V and 7 bases from J; junction bases left unmatched: 13. Germline V lookup: CDR1 SGHDT, CDR2 YYEEEE. The CDR3 totals 16 residues. DNA for the CDR3: TGTGCCAGCAGCTTGGCGGCTAGCGGCCCTTTGGGGGAGCAGTACTTC. Translating gives CASSLAASGPLGEQYF.

This chain connects TRBV4-1 to TRBJ2-1; the match to TRBD2 covers 13 bases. The length of the CDR3 is 17 residues. The V gene's germline CDR1 is MGHRA and CDR2 YSYEKL. The V gene end was trimmed by 0 bases and the J gene end by 10 bases; junction bases not matched to a gene: 9. The CDR3 nucleotides are TGCGCCAGCAGCCAAGAAGGACTAGCGGGGGTGCTCCGGGAGCAGTTCTTC. Protein product: CASSQEGLAGVLREQFF.

The rearrangement joins TRBV11-2 to TRBJ1-2; 7 bases agree with TRBD1. V lost 4 bases, J lost 4 bases, and 6 bases stayed unmatched. This CDR3 has 14 residues. The V gene's germline CDR1 is SGHAT and CDR2 FQNNGV. The CDR3 reads CASSSTGQAYGYTF. CDR3 bases: TGTGCCAGCAGCTCGACAGGACAGGCCTATGGCTACACCTTC. The full variable domain, completed using reference TRBV11-2 and TRBJ1-2, is EAGVAQSPRYKIIEKRQSVAFWCNPISGHATLYWYQQILGQGPKLLIQFQNNGVVDDSQLPKDRFSAERLKGVDSTLKIQPAKLEDSAVYLCASSSTGQAYGYTFGSGTRLTVV.